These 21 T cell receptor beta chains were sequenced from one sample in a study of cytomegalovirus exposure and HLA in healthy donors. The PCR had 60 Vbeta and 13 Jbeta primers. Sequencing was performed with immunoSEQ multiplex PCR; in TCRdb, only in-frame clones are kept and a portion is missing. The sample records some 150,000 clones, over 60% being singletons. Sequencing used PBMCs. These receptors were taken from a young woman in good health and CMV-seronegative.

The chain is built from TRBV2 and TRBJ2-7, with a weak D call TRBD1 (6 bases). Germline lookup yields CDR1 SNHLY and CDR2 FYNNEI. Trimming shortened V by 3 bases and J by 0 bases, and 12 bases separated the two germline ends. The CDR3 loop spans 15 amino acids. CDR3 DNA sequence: TGTGCCAGCAGTGAGTGGGACAAGACCTCCTACGAGCAGTACTTC. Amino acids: CASSEWDKTSYEQYF.

CDR3 sequence (DNA): TGTGCCAGCAGCTTAGTTAGTTTGCGTGAGCAGTTCTTC. Translation gives CASSLVSLREQFF. The chain links TRBV7-9 to TRBJ2-1; D ambiguous. The ends were cut back, 1 base at V and 9 bases at J, with 10 bases in the middle. The CDR3 is 13 residues long. Germline V gene lookup returns CDR1 SEHNR and CDR2 FQNEAQ (reference sequence).

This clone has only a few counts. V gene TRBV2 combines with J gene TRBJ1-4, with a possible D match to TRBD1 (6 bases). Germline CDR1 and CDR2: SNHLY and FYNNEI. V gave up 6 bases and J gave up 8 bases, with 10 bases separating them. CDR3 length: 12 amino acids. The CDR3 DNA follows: TGTGCCAGCAGCCGGGACATAGAAAAACTGTTTTTT. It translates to CASSRDIEKLFF.

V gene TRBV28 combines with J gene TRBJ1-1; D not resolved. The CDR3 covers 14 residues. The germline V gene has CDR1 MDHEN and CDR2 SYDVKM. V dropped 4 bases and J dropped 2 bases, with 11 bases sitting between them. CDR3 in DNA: TGTGCCAGCAGTTCACCAGGTCTAAACACTGAAGCTTTCTTT. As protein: CASSSPGLNTEAFF.

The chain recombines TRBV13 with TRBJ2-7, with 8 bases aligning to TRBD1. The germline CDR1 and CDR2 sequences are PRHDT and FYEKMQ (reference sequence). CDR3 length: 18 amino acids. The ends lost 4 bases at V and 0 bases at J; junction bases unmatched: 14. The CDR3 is CASSSYGQGESSSYEQYF. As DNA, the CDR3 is TGTGCCAGCAGCTCCTACGGACAGGGCGAATCGAGCTCCTACGAGCAGTACTTC.

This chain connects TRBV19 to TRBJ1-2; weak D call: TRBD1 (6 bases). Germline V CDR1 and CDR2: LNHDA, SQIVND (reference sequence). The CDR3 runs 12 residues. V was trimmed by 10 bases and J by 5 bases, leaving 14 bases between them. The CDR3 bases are TGTGCCACCGTGGACAGTCCGTATGGCTACACCTTC. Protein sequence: CATVDSPYGYTF.

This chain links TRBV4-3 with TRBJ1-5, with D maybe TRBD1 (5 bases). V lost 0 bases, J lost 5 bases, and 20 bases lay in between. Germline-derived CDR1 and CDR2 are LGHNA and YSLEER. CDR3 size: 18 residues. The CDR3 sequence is CASSQDPAGGGADQPQHF. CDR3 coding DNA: TGCGCCAGCAGCCAAGATCCAGCGGGAGGAGGGGCTGATCAGCCCCAGCATTTT.

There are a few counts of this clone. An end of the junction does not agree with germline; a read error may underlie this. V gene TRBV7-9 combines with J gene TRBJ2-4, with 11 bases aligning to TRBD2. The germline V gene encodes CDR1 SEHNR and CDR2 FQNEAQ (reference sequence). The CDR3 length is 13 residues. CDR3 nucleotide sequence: TGTGCCAGCAGCTTCTATGAGCCGGGACTAGCGGACTTC. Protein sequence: CASSFYEPGLADF.

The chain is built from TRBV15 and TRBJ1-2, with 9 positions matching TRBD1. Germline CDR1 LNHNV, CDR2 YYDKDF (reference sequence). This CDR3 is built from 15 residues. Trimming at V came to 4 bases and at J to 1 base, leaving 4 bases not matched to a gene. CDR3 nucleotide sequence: TGTGCCACCAGCACCAGGACAGGGGTTAACTATGGCTACACCTTC. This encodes CATSTRTGVNYGYTF.

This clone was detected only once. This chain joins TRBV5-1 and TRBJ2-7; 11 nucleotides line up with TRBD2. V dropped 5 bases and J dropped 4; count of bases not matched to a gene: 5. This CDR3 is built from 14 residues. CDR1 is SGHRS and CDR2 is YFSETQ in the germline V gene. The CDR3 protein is CASRLAGGPYEQYF. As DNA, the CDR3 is TGCGCCAGCAGATTAGCGGGAGGGCCTTACGAGCAGTACTTC.

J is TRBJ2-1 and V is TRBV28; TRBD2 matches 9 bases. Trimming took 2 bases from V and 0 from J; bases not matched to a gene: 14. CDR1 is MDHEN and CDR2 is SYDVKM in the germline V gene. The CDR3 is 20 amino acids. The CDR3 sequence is CASSLPSGRSKTSSYNEQFF. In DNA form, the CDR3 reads TGTGCCAGCAGTTTACCCAGCGGGAGGTCTAAGACGAGCTCCTACAATGAGCAGTTCTTC.

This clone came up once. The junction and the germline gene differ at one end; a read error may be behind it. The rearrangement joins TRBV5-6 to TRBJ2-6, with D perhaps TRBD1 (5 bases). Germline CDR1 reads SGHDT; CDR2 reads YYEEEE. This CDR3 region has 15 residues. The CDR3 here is CASSKQISGANVLAF. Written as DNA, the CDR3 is TGTGCCAGCAGCAAACAGATCTCTGGGGCCAACGTCCTGGCTTTC.

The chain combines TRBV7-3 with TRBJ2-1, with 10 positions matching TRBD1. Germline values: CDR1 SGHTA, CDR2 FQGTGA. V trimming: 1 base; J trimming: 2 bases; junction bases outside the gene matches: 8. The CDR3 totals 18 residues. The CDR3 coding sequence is TGTGCCAGCAGCTTAAGTAGCCCCGGGACAGGGGCCTACAATGAGCAGTTCTTC. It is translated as CASSLSSPGTGAYNEQFF.

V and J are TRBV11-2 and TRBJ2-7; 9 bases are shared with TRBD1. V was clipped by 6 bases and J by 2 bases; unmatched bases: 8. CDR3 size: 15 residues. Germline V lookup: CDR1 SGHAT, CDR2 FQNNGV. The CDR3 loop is CASSPPDRGPYEQYF. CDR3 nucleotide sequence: TGTGCCAGCAGTCCCCCGGACAGGGGTCCCTACGAGCAGTACTTC.

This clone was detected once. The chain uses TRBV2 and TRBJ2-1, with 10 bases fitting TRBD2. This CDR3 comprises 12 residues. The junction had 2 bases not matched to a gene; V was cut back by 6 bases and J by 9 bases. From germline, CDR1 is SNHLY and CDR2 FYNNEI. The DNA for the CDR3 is TGTGCCAGCAGACTAGCGGGGAGTGAGCAGTTCTTC. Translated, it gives CASRLAGSEQFF.

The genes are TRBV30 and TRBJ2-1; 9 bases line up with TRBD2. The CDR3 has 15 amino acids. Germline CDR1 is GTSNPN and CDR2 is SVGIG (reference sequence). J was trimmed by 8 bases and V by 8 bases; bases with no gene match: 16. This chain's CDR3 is CAHVAGGMIGYEQFF. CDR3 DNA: TGTGCCCATGTCGCGGGAGGGATGATTGGCTATGAGCAGTTCTTC.

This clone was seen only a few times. The CDR3 DNA reads as TGTGCCAGCAGACAGATCAATCAGCCCCAGCATTTT. It yields the protein CASRQINQPQHF. The V and J genes are TRBV28 and TRBJ1-5; no firm D call. Germline loops: CDR1 MDHEN, CDR2 SYDVKM. The ends were cut back, 6 bases at V and 3 bases at J, with 6 bases in the middle. CDR3 length: 12 amino acids.

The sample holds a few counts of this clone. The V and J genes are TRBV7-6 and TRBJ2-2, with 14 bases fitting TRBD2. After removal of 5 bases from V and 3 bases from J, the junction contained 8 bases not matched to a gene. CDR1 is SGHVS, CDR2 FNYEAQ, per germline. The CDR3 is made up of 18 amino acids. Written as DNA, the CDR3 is TGTGCCAGCAGCAGTGGACTAGCGGGAGGACCCGACACCGGGGAGCTGTTTTTT. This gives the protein CASSSGLAGGPDTGELFF.

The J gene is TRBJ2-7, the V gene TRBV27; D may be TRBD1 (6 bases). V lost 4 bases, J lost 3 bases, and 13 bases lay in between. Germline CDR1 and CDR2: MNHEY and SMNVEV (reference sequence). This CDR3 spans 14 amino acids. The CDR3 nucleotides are TGTGCCAGCAGTTCCCGAGGGGGTTACTACGAGCAGTACTTC. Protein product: CASSSRGGYYEQYF.

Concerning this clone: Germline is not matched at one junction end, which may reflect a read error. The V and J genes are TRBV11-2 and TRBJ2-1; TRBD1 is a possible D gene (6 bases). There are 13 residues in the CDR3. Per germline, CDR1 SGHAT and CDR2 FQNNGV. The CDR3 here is CASSFDPGQMEVF. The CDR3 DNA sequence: TGTGCCAGCAGCTTTGATCCGGGACAAATGGAGGTCTTC.

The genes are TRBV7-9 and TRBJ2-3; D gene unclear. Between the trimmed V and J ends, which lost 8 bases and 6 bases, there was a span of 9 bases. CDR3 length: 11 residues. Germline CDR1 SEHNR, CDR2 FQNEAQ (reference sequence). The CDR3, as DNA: TGTGCCAGCCTTGATGAGGATACGCAGTATTTT. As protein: CASLDEDTQYF.